These 8 T cell receptor beta chains were all obtained from the same sample, sequenced in a study of control samples from healthy donors and cancer patients. The protocol was immunoSEQ multiplex PCR, while the TCRdb copy is restricted to in-frame clones and leaves out a portion. Of around 110,000 clones detected, 80% to 90% appear once; the ten largest clones hold around 1.1%. Material for sequencing was PBMCs. These receptors all stem from a woman in her fifties or sixties with colorectal cancer.

The J gene is TRBJ1-4, the V gene TRBV7-6; D ambiguous. V lost 1 base to trimming and J lost 1 base, with 4 bases between them. Germline-derived CDR1 and CDR2 are SGHVS and FNYEAQ. The CDR3 is 14 residues long. The CDR3 sequence is CASSLVETNEKLFF. The CDR3 nucleotides are TGTGCCAGCAGCTTAGTGGAAACTAATGAAAAACTGTTTTTT.

In its sample, this clone was seen a few times. The J gene is TRBJ1-1, the V gene TRBV7-9, with D hard to call. V gave up 3 bases and J gave up 3 bases, with 5 bases separating them. Germline CDR1 is SEHNR and CDR2 is FQNEAQ (reference sequence). The CDR3 contains 12 residues. CDR3 DNA: TGTGCCAGCAGCTTCAGCGACACTGAAGCTTTCTTT. This translates into CASSFSDTEAFF.

The V gene is TRBV3-1 (or the pseudogene TRBV3-2), the J gene TRBJ1-1; D might be TRBD1 (5 bases). V dropped 0 bases and J dropped 4 bases, with 9 bases sitting between them. Germline CDR1 reads LGHDT; CDR2 reads YNNKEL (reference sequence). The length of the CDR3 is 14 residues. Written as DNA, the CDR3 is TGTGCCAGCAGCCAAGAATCGGGACGCACTGAAGCTTTCTTT. Translated: CASSQESGRTEAFF.

This sequence joins TRBV10-3 and TRBJ2-3; no clear D gene. Germline lookup yields CDR1 ENHRY and CDR2 SYGVKD. The CDR3 is 15 amino acids. V lost 0 bases to trimming and J lost 6 bases, with 13 bases between them. The CDR3 DNA reads as TGTGCCATCAGTGAGTCGCGCTTCTTCGGGGATACGCAGTATTTT. It encodes CAISESRFFGDTQYF.

The V call is TRBV7-2, the J call TRBJ2-3; TRBD2 might be the D (6 bases). V was shortened by 5 bases and J by 8 bases, with 17 bases between the two germline ends. Germline loops: CDR1 SGHTA, CDR2 FQGNSA. There are 14 residues in the CDR3. The CDR3: CASSGGNVAGTQYF. The CDR3 DNA sequence: TGTGCCAGCAGCGGGGGGAACGTGGCTGGTACGCAGTATTTT.

The rearrangement uses TRBV28 and TRBJ2-7; D uncertain. The CDR3 is 11 amino acids. Germline CDR1 is MDHEN and CDR2 is SYDVKM. Trimming pared 8 bases from V and 3 bases from J, leaving 8 bases between. CDR3 sequence: CASRYSYEQYF. The DNA of the CDR3 is TGTGCCAGCCGGTACAGCTACGAGCAGTACTTC.

This clone was detected a few times. V is TRBV7-2 and J is TRBJ2-5; 8 bases line up with TRBD2. V was clipped by 3 bases and J by 2 bases; unmatched bases: 2. CDR1 is SGHTA, CDR2 FQGNSA, per germline. CDR3 size: 14 residues. The CDR3 protein is CASSLTGGQETQYF. The CDR3 bases are TGTGCCAGCAGCTTGACGGGGGGGCAAGAGACCCAGTACTTC. The variable domain in full, with the rest retrieved from reference TRBV7-2 and TRBJ2-5, is GAGVSQSPSNKVTEKGKDVELRCDPISGHTALYWYRQSLGQGLEFLIYFQGNSAPDKSGLPSDRFSAERTGGSVSTLTIQRTQQEDSAVYLCASSLTGGQETQYFGPGTRLLVL.

CDR3 sequence reads: CASSVGAGGPTYEQYF. CDR3 sequence (DNA): TGCGCCAGCAGTGTAGGAGCGGGAGGTCCGACCTACGAGCAGTACTTC. V is TRBV5-1 and J is TRBJ2-7, with 9 bases that match TRBD2. V gave up 5 bases and J gave up 2 bases; unmatched junction bases: 11. The germline CDR1 and CDR2 sequences are SGHRS and YFSETQ. This CDR3 is built from 16 residues.